The clone carrying this T cell receptor beta chain came up once. Its matching antigen is unknown. This likely reflects a read error, since a far larger clone is one base away. For unsorted PBMC, 300 to 350 ng DNA per replicate equaled about 30,000 T cell genomes. The authors' processing: ImmunoSEQ gave junction-only sequences without quality scores, so filtering differed. TCRdb's copy holds only in-frame clones and misses some; the assay was immunoSEQ multiplex PCR. That table supplies the V and J calls and clone size; D and trimming were determined from the DNA. Of 400,000 to 550,000 clones listed, 70% to 80% were seen once; the top ten hold around 12%. This specimen comes from a study of shared clonotypes between healthy human individuals. At the level of the study: Contributing individuals were two females and a few males aged 18 to 49.

CDR1 and CDR2 (germline): SNHLY, FYNNEI. Trimming took 7 bases from V and 0 from J; bases not matched to a gene: 3. The CDR3 consists of 13 residues. General study points: A limitation of the genetic and exposure-history diversity represented arose from few donors.

The receptor was isolated from a woman between 40 and 55 years old in good health. Some clones in this sample may be carry-over from other donors' samples. The specimen was PBMCs. The chain joins TRBV2 to TRBJ2-7, with 7 bases aligning to TRBD1. The CDR3 nucleotides are TGTGCCAGCAACAGGGGTCGCTCCTACGAGCAGTACTTC. Protein product: CASNRGRSYEQYF.